Presented here are 30 T cell receptor beta chains from one specimen sequenced in a study of T cells in Graves' hyperthyroidism and ophthalmopathy. TCR beta CDR3 sequences were amplified from RNA transcripts. The primer set for the first-round RT-PCR of the TCR CDR3 was HTBI. A single record per CDR3 protein comes from TCRdb applying MiXCR to the multiplex PCR reads. The sample records about 270,000 distinct CDR3 sequences, over 12% being singletons. The sample taken for sequencing was blood. These receptors originate from a woman aged 45-65 years with Graves' hyperthyroidism that later progressed to Graves' ophthalmopathy.

This clonotype was detected a few times. This chain links TRBV3-1 with TRBJ2-4; TRBD1 matches at 10 bases. This CDR3 contains 16 residues. V trimming: 4 bases; J trimming: 3 bases; junction bases outside the gene matches: 6. The germline V gene encodes CDR1 LGHDT and CDR2 YNNKEL (reference sequence). The CDR3 region is CASSLGQGEVKNIQYF. CDR3 nucleotide sequence: TGTGCCAGCAGCCTAGGACAGGGGGAGGTCAAAAACATTCAGTACTTC.

This clonotype occurred many times. The chain uses TRBV20-1 and TRBJ2-3; D possibly matches TRBD1 or TRBD2 (5 bases each). CDR3 length: 14 residues. V lost 2 bases to trimming and J lost 5 bases, with 14 bases between them. Germline V gene sequence: CDR1 DFQATT, CDR2 SNEGSKA (reference sequence). In nucleotides, the CDR3 is TGCAGTGCTAGACAAACGGGACGAAGAGATACGCAGTATTTT. Protein sequence: CSARQTGRRDTQYF.

There are many counts of this clonotype. The chain carries TRBV28 and TRBJ1-5, with D hard to call. Germline CDR1 and CDR2: MDHEN and SYDVKM. Trimming took off 2 bases at V and 6 bases at J, with 8 bases between the two ends. The CDR3 runs 13 residues. In nucleotides, the CDR3 is TGTGCCAGCAGTTTAGTAGGTACTCAGCCCCAGCATTTT. Protein sequence: CASSLVGTQPQHF.

This clonotype appeared many times. The chain combines TRBV27 with TRBJ2-3, with 7 bases that match TRBD1. V gave up 5 bases and J gave up 2 bases; unmatched junction bases: 10. Germline V gives CDR1 MNHEY, CDR2 SMNVEV (reference sequence). This CDR3 is built from 16 residues. The CDR3 loop reads CASSLQGRAITDTQYF. The DNA for the CDR3 is TGTGCCAGCAGTCTACAGGGGCGAGCAATCACAGATACGCAGTATTTT.

This clonotype was detected ten times or more. V gene TRBV20-1 combines with J gene TRBJ2-3, with unresolved D. The V gene's germline CDR1 is DFQATT and CDR2 SNEGSKA (reference sequence). The CDR3 covers 12 residues. V was trimmed by 6 bases and J by 5 bases, leaving 12 bases between them. CDR3 in DNA: TGCAGTGCCAGAACAACCCAAGATACGCAGTATTTT. This sequence encodes CSARTTQDTQYF.

The chain combines TRBV9 with TRBJ2-3, with 15 bases fitting TRBD2. The germline gives CDR1 SGDLS, CDR2 YYNGEE. Trimming at V came to 3 bases and at J to 5 bases, leaving 10 bases not matched to a gene. The length of the CDR3 is 18 residues. CDR3 in amino acids: CASSETRGLAGGGDTQYF. The CDR3 bases are TGTGCCAGCAGCGAGACCAGGGGACTAGCGGGAGGAGGAGATACGCAGTATTTT.

This clonotype was seen ten or more times. This chain links TRBV7-3 with TRBJ2-6; perhaps TRBD1 as D (6 bases). From germline, CDR1 is SGHTA and CDR2 FQGTGA. The CDR3 runs 18 residues. V shed 0 bases and J shed 0 bases, with 12 bases lying between them. The CDR3 DNA is TGTGCCAGCAGCTTAACCCGGGACACTTCCTCTGGGGCCAACGTCCTGACTTTC. It specifies CASSLTRDTSSGANVLTF.

Many counts were recorded for this clonotype. The chain couples TRBV12-3 or TRBV12-4 to TRBJ2-2, with D maybe TRBD1 (6 bases). The V end was cut by 3 bases, the J end by 7 bases, with 15 bases between. This CDR3 is 15 amino acids long. In DNA, the CDR3 is TGTGCCAGCAGTTTTCCAGGGGACGGTAACGGGGAGCTGTTTTTT. Translation: CASSFPGDGNGELFF.

The chain employs TRBV20-1 and TRBJ2-1; D is unresolved. This CDR3 region has 16 residues. Germline V lookup: CDR1 DFQATT, CDR2 SNEGSKA (reference sequence). V was trimmed by 0 bases and J by 2 bases, leaving 14 bases between them. The CDR3 DNA sequence: TGCAGTGCTAGAGATAGGAACGGGCTGACCTACAATGAGCAGTTCTTC. Protein sequence: CSARDRNGLTYNEQFF.

This clonotype was picked up a small number of times. The rearrangement joins TRBV10-2 to TRBJ2-1, with D perhaps being TRBD1 or TRBD2 (5 bases each). V lost 7 bases and J lost 5, with 24 bases in between. Germline CDR1 and CDR2: WSHSY and SAAADI. The CDR3 sequence is 17 residues long. The CDR3 spells CASITTSGLMGNNEQFF. The CDR3 DNA reads TGCGCCAGCATCACCACCTCGGGGCTCATGGGAAACAATGAGCAGTTCTTC.

This chain links TRBV11-3 with TRBJ1-1; TRBD1 matches 9 bases. The CDR3 is 17 residues long. V gave up 5 bases and J gave up 1 base; unmatched junction bases: 11. Germline-derived CDR1 and CDR2 are SGHNT and YENEEA. In DNA, the CDR3 is TGTGCCAGCAGCACCGGCCGGGACAGGGACACGAACACTGAAGCTTTCTTT. Translation: CASSTGRDRDTNTEAFF.

This clonotype was detected many times. CDR3 amino acids: CASSSTQALDNEQFF. The CDR3 DNA sequence: TGTGCCAGCTCCTCCACCCAAGCCTTGGACAATGAGCAGTTCTTC. This sequence joins TRBV7-9 and TRBJ2-1; D remains unclear. Per the germline V gene, CDR1 is SEHNR and CDR2 is FQNEAQ (reference sequence). This CDR3 has 15 residues. Trimming shortened V by 8 bases and J by 5 bases, and 19 bases separated the two germline ends.

This clonotype has more than one count but fewer than ten. The chain is built from TRBV27 and TRBJ1-2; D might be TRBD1 (5 bases). The germline gives CDR1 MNHEY, CDR2 SMNVEV (reference sequence). The CDR3 sequence is 15 residues long. With 5 bases removed from V and 5 bases from J, the gap between germline ends came to 18 bases. The CDR3 DNA reads TGTGCCAGCAGTCCCCCGGGGGGATCTTTATATGGCTACACCTTC. Protein sequence: CASSPPGGSLYGYTF.

The chain uses TRBV7-9 and TRBJ2-7, with D hard to call. V shed 5 bases and J shed 3 bases, with 17 bases lying between them. Germline assignment: CDR1 SEHNR and CDR2 FQNEAQ (reference sequence). This CDR3 comprises 15 residues. The CDR3 region is CASSPRGGGDYEQYF. CDR3 nucleotides: TGTGCCAGCAGCCCTAGAGGCGGTGGGGACTACGAGCAGTACTTC.

This clonotype has a count of ten or more. The rearrangement joins TRBV14 to TRBJ2-7; TRBD2 matches at 11 bases. CDR1 is SGHDN, CDR2 FVKESK, per germline. The CDR3 runs to 18 residues. V dropped 1 base and J dropped 4; count of bases not matched to a gene: 12. The chain's CDR3 is CASSQGLAGRALAYEQYF. In DNA, the CDR3 is TGTGCCAGCAGCCAAGGACTAGCGGGACGAGCGCTGGCGTACGAGCAGTACTTC.

This clonotype has ten or more counts. The rearrangement links TRBV5-1 to TRBJ1-1; 8 bases map to TRBD1. Trimming removed 1 base from V and 8 bases from J; junction bases left unmatched: 4. Germline CDR1 is SGHRS and CDR2 is YFSETQ. The CDR3 length is 13 residues. CDR3 sequence reads: CASSLWGDREAFF. The CDR3 DNA is TGCGCCAGCAGCTTGTGGGGGGACAGGGAAGCTTTCTTT.

The sample holds many counts of this clonotype. The V call is TRBV5-1, the J call TRBJ2-7, with 11 bases fitting TRBD2. With V trimmed by 3 bases and J by 0 bases, 5 bases remained unmatched. In germline, CDR1 is SGHRS, CDR2 YFSETQ. This CDR3 contains 16 residues. CDR3 DNA sequence: TGCGCCAGCAGCTACGCCGGGACTAGCGGCTCCTACGAGCAGTACTTC. Its translation: CASSYAGTSGSYEQYF.

On this clonotype itself: An end of the junction does not agree with germline; a read error may underlie this. The chain is built from TRBV20-1 and TRBJ1-1, with D unclear. Germline lookup yields CDR1 DFQATT and CDR2 SNEGSKA (reference sequence). The CDR3 covers 13 residues. The CDR3 loop reads CGASIGQGREAFF. CDR3 nucleotide sequence: TGCGGTGCTAGTATTGGCCAAGGAAGGGAAGCTTTCTTT.

In its sample, this clonotype was seen many times. The chain recombines TRBV24-1 with TRBJ2-2; 10 bases are a match to TRBD2. V shed 5 bases, J shed 7 bases, and the junction held 9 bases outside the gene matches. This CDR3 is built from 16 residues. Germline CDR1 and CDR2: KGHDR and SFDVKD. The CDR3, as DNA: TGTGCCACCAGTGCCGCTAGCGGGAGCTTGGTCGGGGAGCTGTTTTTT. Encoded protein: CATSAASGSLVGELFF.

This clonotype was recorded many times. The chain employs TRBV6-4 and TRBJ2-3; D is possibly TRBD2 (7 bases). Germline V CDR1 and CDR2: MRHNA, SNTAGT. The CDR3 runs 15 residues. V was shortened by 0 bases and J by 5 bases, with 12 bases between the two germline ends. The CDR3 coding sequence is TGTGCCAGCAGTGACTCGGCGGGGGCGCAAGATACGCAGTATTTT. Translation gives CASSDSAGAQDTQYF.

This clonotype was recorded a few times. The chain couples TRBV28 to TRBJ1-6, with unresolved D. CDR3 length: 16 amino acids. V was pared by 1 base and J by 10 bases, with 17 bases between. CDR1 is MDHEN and CDR2 is SYDVKM in the germline V gene. The CDR3 nucleotides are TGTGCCAGCAGTTTATTAGCTCGAAGAGTTCCCTCACCCCTCCACTTT. Its protein product is CASSLLARRVPSPLHF.

This rearrangement joins TRBV14 to TRBJ2-7, with D perhaps given as TRBD1 or TRBD2 (5 bases each). This CDR3 contains 16 residues. Looked up from germline, CDR1 is SGHDN and CDR2 is FVKESK. Trimming cost V 5 bases and J 5 bases, with 22 bases left between them. This CDR3 is CASSLVVGPGDDEQYF. The CDR3 nucleotides are TGTGCCAGCAGCTTAGTCGTAGGGCCTGGGGACGACGAGCAGTACTTC.

This clonotype was observed at least ten times. V and J are TRBV12-3 or TRBV12-4 and TRBJ2-3; D gene uncertain. The CDR3 extends over 11 amino acids. V gave up 7 bases and J gave up 7 bases, with 9 bases separating them. CDR3 amino acids: CASTPGHTQYF. The CDR3 bases are TGTGCCAGCACCCCCGGGCATACGCAGTATTTT.

The chain joins TRBV7-6 to TRBJ2-7; 7 bases map to TRBD1. The CDR3 is made up of 17 amino acids. Per the germline V gene, CDR1 is SGHVS and CDR2 is FNYEAQ. Trimming removed 1 base from V and 3 bases from J; junction bases left unmatched: 12. The CDR3 is CASSLGSTGQKDYEQYF. CDR3 bases: TGTGCCAGCAGCTTAGGATCGACGGGACAGAAGGACTACGAGCAGTACTTC.

The chain joins TRBV20-1 to TRBJ1-4; the D gene is possibly TRBD1 (5 bases). Germline V CDR1 and CDR2: DFQATT, SNEGSKA (reference sequence). This CDR3 spans 18 amino acids. The V gene lost 3 bases and the J gene lost 8 bases, with 28 bases spanning the gap. In nucleotides, the CDR3 is TGCAGTGCTAGGCCTCTTTGGGAGAGGGGAGGACTATCGGAAAAACTGTTTTTT. Protein product: CSARPLWERGGLSEKLFF.

This clonotype was counted ten times or more. The CDR3 reads CASRGNSYEQYF. The CDR3 nucleotides read TGTGCCAGCAGAGGGAACTCCTACGAGCAGTACTTC. This rearrangement joins TRBV28 to TRBJ2-7; D remains ambiguous. The CDR3 sequence is 12 residues long. Germline CDR1 MDHEN, CDR2 SYDVKM. The ends were cut back, 6 bases at V and 0 bases at J, with 6 bases in the middle. The full variable domain, its missing parts supplied by reference TRBV28 and TRBJ2-7, is DVKVTQSSRYLVKRTGEKVFLECVQDMDHENMFWYRQDPGLGLRLIYFSYDVKMKEKGDIPEGYSVSREKKERFSLILESASTNQTSMYLCASRGNSYEQYFGPGTRLTVT.

This clonotype was observed at least ten times. V is TRBV2 and J is TRBJ1-5; D gene uncertain. From germline, CDR1 is SNHLY and CDR2 FYNNEI. V lost 0 bases and J 5 bases, leaving 5 bases between the germline ends. The CDR3 has 13 amino acids. The CDR3 nucleotides read TGTGCCAGCAGTGAAGCCCCCTATCAGCCCCAGCATTTT. It translates to CASSEAPYQPQHF.

The chain combines TRBV20-1 with TRBJ2-6; D unresolved. The CDR3 extends over 15 amino acids. Between the trimmed V and J ends, which lost 4 bases and 0 bases, there was a span of 10 bases. Germline V gives CDR1 DFQATT, CDR2 SNEGSKA (reference sequence). The CDR3 reads CSATGRSSGANVLTF. CDR3 DNA: TGCAGTGCTACCGGACGGAGCTCTGGGGCCAACGTCCTGACTTTC.

This clonotype was found many times. This rearrangement joins TRBV3-1 to TRBJ2-5, with 10 bases fitting TRBD2. This CDR3 is built from 15 residues. CDR1 LGHDT and CDR2 YNNKEL come from the germline V gene (reference sequence). V shed 4 bases, J shed 7 bases, and the junction held 9 bases outside the gene matches. The CDR3 DNA sequence: TGTGCCAGCAGCCCAGACCTAGCGGGAGTCGGGACCCAGTACTTC. Its protein product is CASSPDLAGVGTQYF.

The chain uses TRBV4-1 and TRBJ2-7; either TRBD1 or TRBD2 may supply D (5 bases each). The germline gives CDR1 MGHRA, CDR2 YSYEKL. CDR3 length equals 16 residues. V lost 3 bases, J lost 2 bases, and 17 bases lay in between. CDR3 nucleotide sequence: TGCGCCAGCAGCCATGCTTGGTCGGGACCAACCTACGAGCAGTACTTC. This encodes CASSHAWSGPTYEQYF.